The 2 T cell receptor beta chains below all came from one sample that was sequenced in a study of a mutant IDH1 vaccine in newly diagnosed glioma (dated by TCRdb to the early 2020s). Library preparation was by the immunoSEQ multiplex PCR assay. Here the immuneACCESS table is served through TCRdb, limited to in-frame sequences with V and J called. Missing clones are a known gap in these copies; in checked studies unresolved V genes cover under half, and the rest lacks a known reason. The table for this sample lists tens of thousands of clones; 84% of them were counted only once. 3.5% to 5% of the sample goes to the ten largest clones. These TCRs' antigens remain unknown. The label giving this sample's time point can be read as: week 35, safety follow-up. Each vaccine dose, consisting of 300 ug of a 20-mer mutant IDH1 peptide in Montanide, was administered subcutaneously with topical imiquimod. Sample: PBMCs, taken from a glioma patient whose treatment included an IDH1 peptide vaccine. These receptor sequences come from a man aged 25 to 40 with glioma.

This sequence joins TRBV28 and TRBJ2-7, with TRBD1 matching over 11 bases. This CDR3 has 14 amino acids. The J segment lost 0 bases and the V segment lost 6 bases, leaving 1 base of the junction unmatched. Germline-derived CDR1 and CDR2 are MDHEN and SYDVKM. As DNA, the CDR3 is TGTGCCAGCAGGGGACAGGGGGTCTCCTACGAGCAGTACTTC. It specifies CASRGQGVSYEQYF.

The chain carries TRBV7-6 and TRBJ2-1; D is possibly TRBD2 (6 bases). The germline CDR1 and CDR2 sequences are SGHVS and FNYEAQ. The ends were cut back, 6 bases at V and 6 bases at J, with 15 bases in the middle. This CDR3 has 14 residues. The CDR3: CASSRLDIGNEQFF. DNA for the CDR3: TGTGCCAGCAGTCGACTAGATATTGGCAATGAGCAGTTCTTC. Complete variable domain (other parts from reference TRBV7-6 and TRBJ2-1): GAGVSQSPRYKVTKRGQDVALRCDPISGHVSLYWYRQALGQGPEFLTYFNYEAQQDKSGLPNDRFSAERPEGSISTLTIQRTEQRDSAMYRCASSRLDIGNEQFFGPGTRLTVL.